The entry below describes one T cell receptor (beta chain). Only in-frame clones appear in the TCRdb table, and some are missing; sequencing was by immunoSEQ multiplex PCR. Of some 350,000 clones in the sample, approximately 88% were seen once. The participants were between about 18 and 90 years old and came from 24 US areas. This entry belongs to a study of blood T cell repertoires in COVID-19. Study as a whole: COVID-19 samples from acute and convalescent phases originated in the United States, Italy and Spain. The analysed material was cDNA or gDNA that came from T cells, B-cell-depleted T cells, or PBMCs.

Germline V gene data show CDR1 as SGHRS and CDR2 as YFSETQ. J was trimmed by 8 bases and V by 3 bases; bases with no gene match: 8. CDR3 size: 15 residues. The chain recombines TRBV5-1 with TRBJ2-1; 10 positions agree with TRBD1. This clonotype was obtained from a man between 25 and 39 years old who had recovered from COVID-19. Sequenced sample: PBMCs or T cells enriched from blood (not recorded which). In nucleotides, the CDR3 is TGCGCCAGCAGCTGGCGGGACAGGGGTAAGGATGAGCAGTTCTTC. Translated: CASSWRDRGKDEQFF. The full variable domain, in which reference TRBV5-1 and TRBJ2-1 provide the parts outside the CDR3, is KAGVTQTPRYLIKTRGQQVTLSCSPISGHRSVSWYQQTPGQGLQFLFEYFSETQRNKGNFPGRFSGRQFSNSRSEMNVSTLELGDSALYLCASSWRDRGKDEQFFGPGTRLTVL.